This T cell receptor beta chain comes out of a study of beta chain features in type 1 diabetes. Germline V gives CDR1 LNHDA, CDR2 SQIVND (reference sequence). Trimming took off 7 bases at V and 0 bases at J, with 18 bases between the two ends. This CDR3 has 17 amino acids. cDNA synthesis used the whole RNA isolate, giving expressed TCRB sequences. The assay was immunoSEQ multiplex PCR, and TCRdb's table has in-frame clones only and misses some. Counted here are 250,000 to 350,000 clones, 14% occurring once; the ten biggest clones make up roughly 7%. This clone was found a few times. Its cognate antigen is unknown. Notes on the study in general: Naive, central memory and Treg TCRB repertoires seemed to resemble each other more closely in patients than they did in healthy donors.

The sequencing sample was made of central memory CD4+ T cells from blood. The sequence was collected from a man aged 25 to 40 in good health. This chain links TRBV19 with TRBJ2-2; D remains unclear. The CDR3 protein is CASTPPRGEANTGELFF. The CDR3 DNA is TGTGCCAGTACTCCACCCCGCGGAGAAGCGAACACCGGGGAGCTGTTTTTT. The full variable domain, completed using reference TRBV19 and TRBJ2-2, is DGGITQSPKYLFRKEGQNVTLSCEQNLNHDAMYWYRQDPGQGLRLIYYSQIVNDFQKGDIAEGYSVSREKKESFPLTVTSAQKNPTAFYLCASTPPRGEANTGELFFGEGSRLTVL.